The 12 T cell receptor beta chains presented below share a single source sample, sequenced in a study of type 1 regulatory T cells. TCRdb recomputed calls from the reads with MiXCR, one row per CDR3 protein. The table records 75,000 to 100,000 distinct CDR3 sequences, roughly a third of them present only once. Sequencing input: CD4+ T cells, either the whole sample or a sorted fraction (not recorded which). The receptors were gathered from a human donor in good health.

This clonotype was counted a few times. This chain connects TRBV6-1 to TRBJ2-7; no definite D call. V lost 9 bases and J lost 7, with 16 bases in between. The germline V gene encodes CDR1 MNHNS and CDR2 SASEGT. CDR3 length: 12 residues. For the CDR3, the DNA is TGTGCCAGTGGAAGTGCCACCTGGGAGCAGTACTTC. Translating gives CASGSATWEQYF.

This clonotype was seen only a few times. The chain links TRBV28 to TRBJ2-7; 11 bases match TRBD2. Germline lookup yields CDR1 MDHEN and CDR2 SYDVKM. With V trimmed by 5 bases and J by 4 bases, 7 bases remained unmatched. The CDR3 consists of 15 residues. The CDR3 sequence is CASSTPSGGLYEQYF. The DNA of the CDR3 is TGTGCCAGCAGTACCCCTAGCGGGGGGCTGTACGAGCAGTACTTC.

J is TRBJ2-7 and V is TRBV30, with D perhaps TRBD1 (5 bases). This CDR3 has 16 amino acids. Trimming removed 0 bases at V and 6 bases at J, with 21 bases between. Germline V lookup: CDR1 GTSNPN, CDR2 SVGIG (reference sequence). In nucleotides, the CDR3 is TGTGCCTGGAGTGTAACATCAGGGTCGGTCCTTGCCGAGCAGTACTTC. It encodes CAWSVTSGSVLAEQYF.

This clonotype occurred a few times. The V and J genes are TRBV14 and TRBJ1-6; D ambiguous. CDR3 length: 13 residues. The germline V gene has CDR1 SGHDN and CDR2 FVKESK. V was shortened by 1 base and J by 4 bases, with 2 bases between the two germline ends. CDR3 residues: CASSQGYNSPLHF. CDR3 nucleotides: TGTGCCAGCAGCCAAGGATATAATTCACCCCTCCACTTT.

V is TRBV20-1 and J is TRBJ1-5, with TRBD1 as a possible D gene (6 bases). The CDR3 extends over 16 amino acids. Germline loops: CDR1 DFQATT, CDR2 SNEGSKA (reference sequence). V was trimmed by 1 base and J by 1 base, leaving 14 bases between them. This chain's CDR3 is CSARGRQGKSNQPQHF. For the CDR3, the DNA is TGCAGTGCTAGAGGACGGCAGGGGAAAAGCAATCAGCCCCAGCATTTT.

In this sample, this clonotype turned up a few times. The chain links TRBV2 to TRBJ1-6; tentatively, D is TRBD1 (5 bases). Germline lookup yields CDR1 SNHLY and CDR2 FYNNEI. V lost 6 bases, J lost 14 bases, and 14 bases lay in between. This CDR3 region has 12 residues. CDR3: CASSAGGFTLHF. DNA for the CDR3: TGTGCCAGCAGCGCGGGGGGATTCACCCTCCACTTT.

V gene TRBV4-2 combines with J gene TRBJ1-2, with 10 bases identical to TRBD1. Trimming removed 0 bases from V and 7 bases from J; junction bases left unmatched: 2. The CDR3 runs to 14 residues. Germline loops: CDR1 LGHNA, CDR2 YNFKEQ. In DNA form, the CDR3 reads TGTGCCAGCAGCCAAGAGGGACAGGGGTTTGGCTACACCTTC. Translation gives CASSQEGQGFGYTF.

The genes are TRBV7-9 and TRBJ2-1, with D perhaps matching TRBD2 (5 bases). The CDR3 is made up of 19 amino acids. Trimming shortened V by 3 bases and J by 3 bases, and 24 bases separated the two germline ends. Germline V gene data show CDR1 as SEHNR and CDR2 as FQNEAQ (reference sequence). CDR3 sequence: CASSFLTGSTEVDYNEQFF. The CDR3 DNA is TGTGCCAGCAGCTTCTTAACCGGGTCTACGGAGGTTGACTACAATGAGCAGTTCTTC.

This clonotype turned up a few times. This CDR3 is CASSLGAGIVSDTQYF. Written as DNA, the CDR3 is TGCGCCAGCAGCTTGGGGGCAGGGATCGTTTCAGATACGCAGTATTTT. This chain connects TRBV5-1 to TRBJ2-3; tentatively, D is TRBD1 (5 bases). CDR1 is SGHRS, CDR2 YFSETQ, per germline. Trimming removed 0 bases at V and 4 bases at J, with 15 bases between. The CDR3 length is 16 residues.

The chain carries TRBV27 and TRBJ2-5, with 8 bases that match TRBD2. The CDR3 sequence is 16 residues long. Per the germline V gene, CDR1 is MNHEY and CDR2 is SMNVEV (reference sequence). J gave up 1 base and V 4 bases, and 8 bases lay outside the gene matches. CDR3 sequence (DNA): TGTGCCAGCAGTTCCTGGGGTAGCGGGACCCAAGAGACCCAGTACTTC. This translates into CASSSWGSGTQETQYF.

V is TRBV3-1 and J is TRBJ2-2; the D is unclear. CDR1 LGHDT and CDR2 YNNKEL come from the germline V gene (reference sequence). The V and J ends lost 1 base and 2 bases respectively, with 8 bases between them. CDR3 length: 15 amino acids. The CDR3 bases are TGTGCCAGCAGCCAAGTCACTTTTAACACCGGGGAGCTGTTTTTT. Its translation: CASSQVTFNTGELFF.

This clonotype has only one observation. J is TRBJ2-1 and V is TRBV19, with 10 positions matching TRBD2. Germline lookup yields CDR1 LNHDA and CDR2 SQIVND (reference sequence). The CDR3 covers 15 residues. V lost 6 bases to trimming and J lost 4 bases; unmatched junction nucleotides: 6. CDR3: CASRNVAGGYNEQFF. DNA of the CDR3: TGTGCCAGTAGAAACGTAGCGGGAGGATACAATGAGCAGTTCTTC.